A single sample is the source of the 22 T cell receptor beta chains below, sequenced in a study of human T cells and chemical hapten exposure. TCRdb re-derived calls from the RACE reads in MiXCR, one entry per CDR3 protein. The repertoire has around 120,000 distinct CDR3 sequences, around 15% of them found once; the top ten carry 0.7% to 0.95%. Time point denoted: patch test 1, 2 weeks after DPC sensitization. Noted treatment: therapeutic diphenylcyclopropenone sensitization with weekly scalp DPC. The sequencing used whole blood, collected in connection with sensitization to the hapten diphenylcyclopropenone (DPC). Every receptor here comes from a man younger than 35 with alopecia areata. Some clones in this sample may be carry-over from other donors' samples.

This clonotype has ten or more counts. This chain links TRBV3-1 with TRBJ1-6; tentative D call: TRBD1 (5 bases). Trimming shortened V by 7 bases and J by 10 bases, and 11 bases separated the two germline ends. CDR1 LGHDT and CDR2 YNNKEL come from the germline V gene (reference sequence). This CDR3 has 12 residues. The CDR3 region is CASNGGFSPLHF. CDR3 coding DNA: TGTGCCAGCAACGGGGGGTTCTCACCCCTCCACTTT.

This clonotype was counted between two and nine times. The V call is TRBV29-1, the J call TRBJ1-2; maybe TRBD1 (6 bases). Germline CDR1 SQVTM, CDR2 ANQGSEA. Trimming took 4 bases from V and 4 from J, leaving 16 bases between them. There are 14 residues in the CDR3. The CDR3 protein is CSVGETRGTYGYTF. The CDR3 DNA reads as TGCAGCGTTGGGGAAACAAGGGGGACCTATGGCTACACCTTC.

The chain links TRBV4-1 to TRBJ2-3; a possible D gene is TRBD2 (6 bases). V dropped 1 base and J dropped 6 bases, with 20 bases sitting between them. The CDR3 is made up of 17 amino acids. Germline CDR1 and CDR2: MGHRA and YSYEKL. The CDR3 region has the DNA TGCGCCAGCAGCCAAGTTTTAACGCCACGGGGGACGGATACGCAGTATTTT. Its translation: CASSQVLTPRGTDTQYF.

At least ten counts were recorded for this clonotype. V usage is TRBV7-9 and J usage is TRBJ2-1, with 9 bases lining up with TRBD2. The CDR3 runs to 12 residues. Trimming removed 4 bases from V and 16 bases from J; junction bases left unmatched: 8. Looked up from germline, CDR1 is SEHNR and CDR2 is FQNEAQ (reference sequence). This CDR3 is CASSSSLAGIFF. The CDR3 nucleotides read TGTGCCAGCAGCTCCTCTCTAGCGGGGATCTTCTTC.

This clonotype appeared a few times. The chain couples TRBV6-1 to TRBJ1-3; D remains ambiguous. This CDR3 is 13 amino acids long. Between the trimmed V and J ends, which lost 11 bases and 2 bases, there was a span of 13 bases. Germline V gene lookup returns CDR1 MNHNS and CDR2 SASEGT. CDR3 in amino acids: CAGRTEAGNTIYF. The CDR3 DNA sequence: TGTGCCGGAAGGACGGAAGCTGGAAACACCATATATTTT.

This clonotype is a singleton in its sample. V gene TRBV6-5 combines with J gene TRBJ2-1, with D tentatively TRBD1 (5 bases). The CDR3 extends over 15 amino acids. Per the germline V gene, CDR1 is MNHEY and CDR2 is SVGAGI. Trimming removed 0 bases from V and 4 bases from J, with 10 bases in between. CDR3: CASSYSQGIYNEQFF. The CDR3 nucleotides are TGTGCCAGCAGTTACTCCCAGGGAATATACAATGAGCAGTTCTTC.

This clonotype was detected only a few times. The chain carries TRBV6-1 and TRBJ2-2; 8 nucleotides align to TRBD2. The V gene's germline CDR1 is MNHNS and CDR2 SASEGT. V shed 10 bases, J shed 7 bases, and the junction held 17 bases outside the gene matches. There are 16 residues in the CDR3. The CDR3 region is CATRESGSGVGGELFF. The DNA of the CDR3 is TGTGCCACGAGGGAAAGTGGTAGCGGGGTTGGCGGGGAGCTGTTTTTT.

Many counts were recorded for this clonotype. The J gene is TRBJ2-5, the V gene TRBV14, with D uncertain. Between the trimmed V and J ends, which lost 3 bases and 4 bases, there was a span of 15 bases. The CDR3 contains 15 residues. CDR1 is SGHDN, CDR2 FVKESK, per germline. CDR3: CASSHQGYIGETQYF. The CDR3 nucleotides read TGTGCCAGCAGCCATCAAGGGTATATCGGAGAGACCCAGTACTTC.

This clonotype has a handful of counts. This rearrangement joins TRBV4-3 to TRBJ1-4, with 7 bases that match TRBD1. Per the germline V gene, CDR1 is LGHNA and CDR2 is YSLEER. The CDR3 runs to 13 residues. After removal of 0 bases from V and 12 bases from J, the junction contained 4 bases not matched to a gene. CDR3 loop: CASSQDRGPELFF. CDR3 sequence (DNA): TGCGCCAGCAGCCAAGATAGGGGGCCCGAACTGTTTTTT.

The gene calls are TRBV6-5 and TRBJ1-1; D is unclear. This CDR3 has 14 amino acids. Germline V gene data show CDR1 as MNHEY and CDR2 as SVGAGI. Trimming stripped 7 bases from V and 2 bases from J, with 14 bases between. DNA for the CDR3: TGTGCCAGCACTGAGACGGACTCTAACACTGAAGCTTTCTTT. Amino acid sequence: CASTETDSNTEAFF.

Turning to this clonotype: A much more abundant neighbour one base away suggests this may be a read error. This rearrangement joins TRBV25-1 to TRBJ2-6; D gene ambiguous. The CDR3 has 13 amino acids. The germline CDR1 and CDR2 sequences are MGHDK and SYGVNS. With 0 bases removed from V and 3 bases from J, the gap between germline ends came to 0 bases. The CDR3 protein is CASSEYGANVLTF. CDR3 bases: TGTGCCAGCAGTGAATATGGGGCCAACGTCCTGACTTTC.

V and J are TRBV4-2 and TRBJ2-1, with 7 positions matching TRBD1. Germline V gene sequence: CDR1 LGHNA, CDR2 YNFKEQ. This CDR3 contains 16 residues. V trimming: 0 bases; J trimming: 6 bases; junction bases outside the gene matches: 8. CDR3 region: CASSQDNYRGPNEQFF. In DNA, the CDR3 is TGTGCCAGCAGCCAAGATAATTACAGGGGACCCAATGAGCAGTTCTTC.

The chain has TRBV7-7 and TRBJ2-7; D gene uncertain. The length of the CDR3 is 15 residues. Per the germline V gene, CDR1 is SSHAT and CDR2 is FNYEAQ (reference sequence). Trimming cost V 5 bases and J 3 bases, with 17 bases left between them. The CDR3 is CASSRLVKENYEQYF. The CDR3 DNA follows: TGTGCCAGCAGCCGACTTGTGAAAGAAAACTACGAGCAGTACTTC.

This clonotype was seen only a few times. The chain is built from TRBV6-2 or TRBV6-3 and TRBJ1-1, with D possibly being TRBD1 (5 bases). The CDR3 runs 14 residues. The V gene's germline CDR1 is MNHEY and CDR2 SVGEGT. V was cut by 7 bases and J by 2 bases, with 14 bases left in between. CDR3 loop: CASTMGTGNTEAFF. The CDR3 region has the DNA TGTGCCAGCACAATGGGGACGGGCAACACTGAAGCTTTCTTT.

On this clonotype itself: A far larger clone is one base from this, pointing to a likely read error. The V call is TRBV7-6, the J call TRBJ2-6, with D unresolved. The CDR3 runs to 12 residues. Germline lookup yields CDR1 SGHVS and CDR2 FNYEAQ. Between the trimmed V and J ends, which lost 7 bases and 0 bases, there was a span of 1 base. CDR3 in amino acids: CASNSGANVLTF. CDR3 in DNA: TGTGCCAGCAACTCTGGGGCCAACGTCCTGACTTTC. The full variable domain, rest sourced from reference TRBV7-6 and TRBJ2-6, is GAGVSQSPRYKVTKRGQDVALRCDPISGHVSLYWYRQALGQGPEFLTYFNYEAQQDKSGLPNDRFSAERPEGSISTLTIQRTEQRDSAMYRCASNSGANVLTFGAGSRLTVL.

J is TRBJ1-4 and V is TRBV3-1, with a tentative D call TRBD1 (5 bases). The V end was cut by 0 bases, the J end by 5 bases, with 16 bases between. Germline assignment: CDR1 LGHDT and CDR2 YNNKEL (reference sequence). The CDR3 is made up of 17 amino acids. CDR3 nucleotides: TGTGCCAGCAGCCAAGATGGCAGATGGGGCGGGAATGAAAAACTGTTTTTT. Translated: CASSQDGRWGGNEKLFF.

The J gene is TRBJ2-3, the V gene TRBV6-2 or TRBV6-3, with D unresolved. The CDR3 is made up of 16 amino acids. Trimming took 5 bases from V and 1 from J, leaving 16 bases between them. The germline V gene encodes CDR1 MNHEY and CDR2 SVGEGT. CDR3 in amino acids: CASSRGASRRTDTQYF. The CDR3 DNA reads as TGTGCCAGCAGTCGTGGAGCGAGTCGGCGCACAGATACGCAGTATTTT.

This clonotype was seen only a few times. V usage is TRBV28 and J usage is TRBJ1-2, with 7 bases that match TRBD1. Per germline, CDR1 MDHEN and CDR2 SYDVKM. V gave up 7 bases and J gave up 7 bases; unmatched junction bases: 9. The length of the CDR3 is 13 residues. CDR3: CASIKTGPSGYTF. The CDR3 DNA sequence: TGTGCCAGCATCAAGACAGGGCCGTCTGGCTACACCTTC.

This clonotype was observed a handful of times. The CDR3 spells CASSLGPPGNTEAFF. In nucleotides, the CDR3 is TGTGCCAGCAGTTTAGGGCCACCGGGGAACACTGAAGCTTTCTTT. The V and J genes are TRBV12-3 or TRBV12-4 and TRBJ1-1; D ambiguous. CDR3 length: 15 amino acids. V lost 1 base and J lost 1, with 10 bases in between.

There are a few counts of this clonotype. The chain carries TRBV12-3 or TRBV12-4 and TRBJ1-6; D is perhaps TRBD1 (6 bases). This CDR3 is 15 amino acids long. Between the trimmed V and J ends, which lost 1 base and 9 bases, there was a span of 13 bases. CDR3 sequence reads: CASSLEGEGGSPLHF. CDR3 nucleotides: TGTGCCAGCAGTTTAGAGGGGGAAGGAGGTTCACCCCTCCACTTT.

This clonotype came up once. The V and J genes are TRBV7-2 and TRBJ1-1, with 8 bases matching TRBD1. Germline lookup yields CDR1 SGHTA and CDR2 FQGNSA. The CDR3 loop spans 14 amino acids. The ends lost 6 bases at V and 5 bases at J; junction bases unmatched: 8. CDR3 coding DNA: TGTGCCAGCAGAGTTCCAGGGGGCGGGACTGAAGCTTTCTTT. Translating gives CASRVPGGGTEAFF. Drawing the rest from reference TRBV7-2 and TRBJ1-1, the complete variable domain is GAGVSQSPSNKVTEKGKDVELRCDPISGHTALYWYRQSLGQGLEFLIYFQGNSAPDKSGLPSDRFSAERTGGSVSTLTIQRTQQEDSAVYLCASRVPGGGTEAFFGQGTRLTVV.

This clonotype appeared a few times. The chain carries TRBV7-2 and TRBJ1-1; D not certain. This CDR3 is 20 amino acids long. V lost 4 bases to trimming and J lost 0 bases, with 27 bases between them. Germline V gene data show CDR1 as SGHTA and CDR2 as FQGNSA. The CDR3 sequence is CASSSPHQGTAAPVNTEAFF. CDR3 nucleotide sequence: TGTGCCAGCAGCTCACCCCACCAAGGAACAGCCGCCCCAGTGAACACTGAAGCTTTCTTT.